Reported below is one T cell receptor beta chain. Its antigen is not identified. Genomic DNA templated the TCR beta VDJ and CDR3 profiling. TCRdb redid the calling of the reads with MiXCR, one entry per CDR3 protein. Of 65,000 or so distinct CDR3 sequences listed, roughly 54% were seen once; the top ten hold about 2.5%. This sample is drawn from a study of CD8+CD57+ T cells in acquired aplastic anemia. Study-level points and caveats: There were some 27 CD8+ CDR3 sequences that occurred in both patients and controls. Levels of CD8+ Simpson's diversity were not significantly distinct in patients versus controls.

The germline CDR1 and CDR2 sequences are MGHDK and SYGVNS. The CDR3 runs 15 residues. V was trimmed by 4 bases and J by 1 base, leaving 13 bases between them. The clonotype was recovered from a human donor in good health, serving as a control. This chain connects TRBV25-1 to TRBJ1-1; no definite D call. Source material: sorted CD4+, CD8+, or CD8+CD57+ T cells (not recorded which) from PBMCs. In DNA form, the CDR3 reads TGTGCCAGCAGTGCCAGGCAGGACCGGAACACTGAAGCTTTCTTT. Its translation: CASSARQDRNTEAFF.